The T cell receptor (beta chain) described here comes from a study of cytomegalovirus exposure and HLA in healthy donors. Notes on this clone: What it binds is unknown.

Overall study results and limits: Many donors carried some public TCRs, although rarity characterized most TCR sequences. Reports showed the classifier diagnosing cytomegalovirus status with high specificity and sensitivity. Later analysis identified several of the most significant clusters that appeared linked to common viral pathogens.

CDR3 length: 15 amino acids. V shed 0 bases and J shed 5 bases, with 13 bases lying between them. The germline V gene has CDR1 SGHRS and CDR2 YFSETQ. PCR employed 60 Vbeta and 13 Jbeta primers. TCRdb keeps only in-frame clones here, not all; method: immunoSEQ multiplex PCR. The sample's table shows approximately 58,000 clones. The donors, nominally healthy at sampling, likely had unrecorded immune exposures. The sequence was collected from a woman in her fifties or sixties in good health and CMV-seropositive. Sequencing was performed on PBMCs. This rearrangement joins TRBV5-1 to TRBJ2-3, with D perhaps TRBD1 (5 bases). The CDR3 nucleotides read TGCGCCAGCAGCTTGGGGGGCCCTTTAGGAGATACGCAGTATTTT. It yields the protein CASSLGGPLGDTQYF.